Shown below are 26 T cell receptor beta chains from a single sample sequenced in a study of beta chain features in type 1 diabetes. Expressed TCRB transcripts were sequenced because the isolated RNA had all been reverse transcribed beforehand. Clones were sequenced by immunoSEQ multiplex PCR, and TCRdb holds only the in-frame ones, with some missing. The sample records approximately 170,000 clones, less than 9.5% being singletons. The sequenced material came from central memory CD4+ T cells from blood. The receptors derive from a young woman in good health.

This CDR3 is CASSFRGRGDGITDTQYF. DNA of the CDR3: TGTGCCAGCAGTTTCCGCGGGAGGGGGGATGGTATTACAGATACGCAGTATTTT. The V call is TRBV27, the J call TRBJ2-3; 9 bases map to TRBD2. Germline V lookup: CDR1 MNHEY, CDR2 SMNVEV (reference sequence). The CDR3 consists of 18 residues. Losses at the gene ends were 3 bases for V and 3 bases for J; bases not matched to a gene: 13.

V and J are TRBV2 and TRBJ1-5; D is unresolved. From germline, CDR1 is SNHLY and CDR2 FYNNEI. CDR3 length: 14 amino acids. The germline V and J ends were trimmed by 1 base and 11 bases, with 15 bases remaining between them. This CDR3 reads CASSEGGMIGAQHF. CDR3 bases: TGTGCCAGCAGTGAAGGCGGCATGATCGGAGCCCAGCATTTT.

The V gene is TRBV5-1, the J gene TRBJ1-2; D perhaps matches TRBD1 (6 bases). Germline CDR1 SGHRS, CDR2 YFSETQ. The V end lost 5 bases, the J end lost 4 bases, and 18 bases lay between the germline ends. This CDR3 spans 15 amino acids. The CDR3 coding sequence is TGCGCCAGCAGAAATGTCCCGGACAGTACCTATGGCTACACCTTC. Amino acids: CASRNVPDSTYGYTF.

The sample holds a few counts of this clone. The chain couples TRBV2 to TRBJ2-7; D unresolved. Germline CDR1 reads SNHLY; CDR2 reads FYNNEI. The CDR3 totals 12 residues. Trimming removed 8 bases at V and 2 bases at J, with 10 bases between. CDR3 residues: CASSQMAYEQYF. The DNA of the CDR3 is TGTGCCAGCTCCCAGATGGCCTACGAGCAGTACTTC.

The gene calls are TRBV7-2 and TRBJ2-1; D is possibly TRBD2 (5 bases). CDR1 is SGHTA, CDR2 FQGNSA, per germline. Trimming left V 3 bases short and J 6 bases short, with 9 bases between. The CDR3 has 13 amino acids. The CDR3, as DNA: TGTGCCAGCAGCTTTCACGAGGGCAATGAGCAGTTCTTC. Its protein product is CASSFHEGNEQFF.

This clone was counted a few times. The rearrangement joins TRBV5-1 to TRBJ2-1, with 14 bases lining up with TRBD2. The CDR3 runs to 18 residues. Germline V gene sequence: CDR1 SGHRS, CDR2 YFSETQ. The V gene end was trimmed by 2 bases and the J gene end by 4 bases; junction bases not matched to a gene: 8. In nucleotides, the CDR3 is TGCGCCAGCAGCTTCCGACTAGCGGGGGGGGATCCATACAATGAGCAGTTCTTC. Its translation: CASSFRLAGGDPYNEQFF.

This clone was observed a few times. J is TRBJ2-3 and V is TRBV27; D call uncertain. The germline gives CDR1 MNHEY, CDR2 SMNVEV (reference sequence). V was cut by 1 base and J by 2 bases, with 13 bases left in between. This CDR3 is 16 amino acids long. DNA for the CDR3: TGTGCCAGCAGTTTATTCGTCACAGCAACCACAGATACGCAGTATTTT. Translation gives CASSLFVTATTDTQYF.

The rearrangement links TRBV7-9 to TRBJ1-2; D may be TRBD1 (5 bases). The CDR3 totals 15 residues. V lost 5 bases to trimming and J lost 6 bases, with 19 bases between them. Germline V gene lookup returns CDR1 SEHNR and CDR2 FQNEAQ (reference sequence). The CDR3 spells CASSLSIVGDNGYTF. CDR3 sequence (DNA): TGTGCCAGCAGCCTATCCATAGTAGGGGATAATGGCTACACCTTC.

This clone was counted a few times. The chain employs TRBV7-2 and TRBJ2-2; D is uncertain. CDR1 is SGHTA, CDR2 FQGNSA, per germline. The CDR3 has 13 amino acids. Trimming shortened V by 4 bases and J by 6 bases, and 9 bases separated the two germline ends. CDR3 protein: CASSSGVAGELFF. The CDR3, as DNA: TGTGCCAGCAGCTCCGGAGTGGCCGGGGAGCTGTTTTTT.

This clone was detected ten times or more. This chain links TRBV4-1 with TRBJ1-2; TRBD1 matches 9 bases. Germline assignment: CDR1 MGHRA and CDR2 YSYEKL. The length of the CDR3 is 14 residues. J was trimmed by 4 bases and V by 2 bases; bases with no gene match: 2. The CDR3 nucleotides are TGCGCCAGCAGCCAATCGGGACAGGGCTATGGCTACACCTTC. Its protein is CASSQSGQGYGYTF.

The rearrangement joins TRBV5-1 to TRBJ2-5, with a weak D call TRBD2 (5 bases). The V end lost 0 bases, the J end lost 4 bases, and 13 bases lay between the germline ends. The germline CDR1 and CDR2 sequences are SGHRS and YFSETQ. This CDR3 is built from 15 residues. The CDR3 protein is CASSLALGPRETQYF. CDR3 nucleotide sequence: TGCGCCAGCAGCTTGGCACTAGGCCCACGAGAGACCCAGTACTTC.

This clone has more than one count but fewer than ten. The rearrangement uses TRBV11-3 and TRBJ2-5; no firm D call. The ends were cut back, 5 bases at V and 4 bases at J, with 11 bases in the middle. Per germline, CDR1 SGHNT and CDR2 YENEEA. The CDR3 covers 13 residues. The CDR3 bases are TGTGCCAGCAGCATCCAGGTTAGAGAGACCCAGTACTTC. It yields the protein CASSIQVRETQYF.

This chain links TRBV7-2 with TRBJ2-1, with D tentatively TRBD1 (6 bases). From germline, CDR1 is SGHTA and CDR2 FQGNSA. This CDR3 is built from 13 residues. V lost 5 bases, J lost 4 bases, and 9 bases lay in between. The CDR3 DNA is TGTGCCAGCAGCGGGACATCATACAATGAGCAGTTCTTC. Encoded protein: CASSGTSYNEQFF.

V is TRBV7-9 and J is TRBJ2-1, with D unresolved. Germline V gene data show CDR1 as SEHNR and CDR2 as FQNEAQ (reference sequence). This CDR3 contains 11 residues. V lost 5 bases and J lost 6, with 5 bases in between. In DNA form, the CDR3 reads TGTGCCAGCAGCAACACCAATGAGCAGTTCTTC. It encodes CASSNTNEQFF.

The rearrangement uses TRBV29-1 and TRBJ2-1; TRBD2 matches 8 bases. Trimming removed 6 bases from V and 6 bases from J; junction bases left unmatched: 4. CDR1 and CDR2 (germline): SQVTM, ANQGSEA. The CDR3 spans 12 residues. Here the CDR3 reads CSVLAGPNEQFF. The CDR3 region has the DNA TGCAGCGTATTAGCGGGACCCAATGAGCAGTTCTTC.

This chain uses TRBV18 with TRBJ1-2; a possible D gene is TRBD1 (5 bases). This CDR3 region has 16 residues. The V and J ends lost 0 bases and 5 bases respectively, with 16 bases between them. Germline lookup yields CDR1 KGHSH and CDR2 LQKENI. Written as DNA, the CDR3 is TGTGCCAGCTCACCACCGAGCGTCGGGGGGTTTTATGGCTACACCTTC. Protein: CASSPPSVGGFYGYTF.

This clone was detected only once. This specimen includes other DNA sequences encoding the same CDR3. The CDR3 DNA reads as TGTGCCAGCTCACCCCCTAGCGGGAGGGCGAATGAGCAGTTCTTC. Protein: CASSPPSGRANEQFF. This chain uses TRBV18 with TRBJ2-1, with 12 nucleotides matching TRBD2. In germline, CDR1 is KGHSH, CDR2 LQKENI. Losses at the gene ends were 3 bases for V and 7 bases for J; bases not matched to a gene: 4. The CDR3 has 15 amino acids.

This clone came up many times. V and J are TRBV9 and TRBJ2-2; 7 nucleotides match TRBD2. CDR3 length: 14 residues. V gave up 4 bases and J gave up 4 bases; unmatched junction bases: 4. Germline loops: CDR1 SGDLS, CDR2 YYNGEE. The CDR3 DNA follows: TGTGCCAGCAGCCGGGACTACCCCACCGGGGAGCTGTTTTTT. It translates to CASSRDYPTGELFF.

Only a few counts were recorded for this clone. This chain joins TRBV11-2 and TRBJ2-5, with no clear D. CDR1 SGHAT and CDR2 FQNNGV come from the germline V gene. Trimming took 2 bases from V and 11 from J, leaving 9 bases between them. The CDR3 runs 11 residues. CDR3 loop: CASSLYGTQYF. For the CDR3, the DNA is TGTGCCAGCAGCTTATATGGCACGCAGTACTTC.

This clone was counted between two and nine times. This chain uses TRBV9 with TRBJ2-1, with TRBD2 identical over 11 bases. The V and J ends lost 3 bases and 9 bases, in that order; junction bases with no gene match: 8. The CDR3 extends over 15 amino acids. Per the germline V gene, CDR1 is SGDLS and CDR2 is YYNGEE. CDR3 in DNA: TGTGCCAGCAGCGCCTCATCCGGGACTAGCGGTGAGCAGTTCTTC. It translates to CASSASSGTSGEQFF.

CDR3 DNA sequence: TGTGCCAGCAGTGATACGGGCTCCTATAATTCACCCCTCCACTTT. Protein: CASSDTGSYNSPLHF. The rearrangement joins TRBV25-1 to TRBJ1-6; D ambiguous. Deletions cut 3 bases from V and 0 bases from J, with 6 bases between. The CDR3 runs 15 residues. Germline V gene sequence: CDR1 MGHDK, CDR2 SYGVNS. The variable domain in full, with the rest retrieved from reference TRBV25-1 and TRBJ1-6, is EADIYQTPRYLVIGTGKKITLECSQTMGHDKMYWYQQDPGMELHLIHYSYGVNSTEKGDLSSESTVSRIRTEHFPLTLESARPSHTSQYLCASSDTGSYNSPLHFGNGTRLTVT.

This chain connects TRBV7-2 to TRBJ2-7; D perhaps matches TRBD1 (6 bases). CDR3 length: 14 amino acids. CDR1 and CDR2 (germline): SGHTA, FQGNSA. V was clipped by 5 bases and J by 0 bases, with 11 bases between them. The CDR3 DNA reads TGTGCCAGCAGCCCACCGACAGGCTCCTACGAGCAGTACTTC. Its translation: CASSPPTGSYEQYF.

This chain connects TRBV4-1 to TRBJ1-5; the match to TRBD1 covers 9 bases. The CDR3 runs to 19 residues. Germline-derived CDR1 and CDR2 are MGHRA and YSYEKL. The V segment lost 0 bases and the J segment 4 bases; nucleotides outside the gene matches: 13. The CDR3 is CASSQETVTGGSPNQPQHF. Here the CDR3 DNA reads TGCGCCAGCAGCCAAGAGACGGTGACAGGGGGTTCTCCTAATCAGCCCCAGCATTTT.

This clone has just a few counts. The chain employs TRBV6-6 and TRBJ1-5; D may be TRBD1 (6 bases). Germline V lookup: CDR1 MNHNY, CDR2 SVGAGI (reference sequence). Trimming took off 6 bases at V and 6 bases at J, with 9 bases between the two ends. CDR3 length: 12 amino acids. The DNA of the CDR3 is TGTGCCAGCAGCCAACAGGGTCAGCCCCAGCATTTT. Translation gives CASSQQGQPQHF.

The rearrangement uses TRBV10-3 and TRBJ2-7, with D tentatively TRBD1 (6 bases). The CDR3 is made up of 15 amino acids. Trimming took 0 bases from V and 3 from J, leaving 12 bases between them. Germline CDR1 and CDR2: ENHRY and SYGVKD. CDR3 bases: TGTGCCATCAGTGAGTCGATAGGGGGTGGCTACGAGCAGTACTTC. It translates to CAISESIGGGYEQYF.

The V call is TRBV6-1, the J call TRBJ1-2; D is possibly TRBD1 (6 bases). This CDR3 is 13 amino acids long. Germline CDR1 is MNHNS and CDR2 is SASEGT. V lost 7 bases and J lost 9, with 18 bases in between. Written as DNA, the CDR3 is TGTGCCAGCAAGACAGGATCCCACACGCGCTACACCTTC. It codes for CASKTGSHTRYTF.